This T cell receptor beta chain derives from a study of Graves' ophthalmopathy and Graves' hyperthyroidism. At the level of the study: Stable hyperthyroidism referred to disease that showed no ophthalmopathy within 18 months of follow-up.

Worth noting for this clonotype: Antigen specificity is unknown.

As the template, RNA transcripts were used to amplify TCR beta CDR3 regions. An initial RT-PCR round employing HTBI primers preceded a second-round multiplex PCR. One entry per CDR3 protein results from TCRdb running MiXCR on the multiplex PCR reads. The sample yields 900,000 to 1,200,000 distinct CDR3 sequences, 35% to 40% seen once. Whole-study results and caveats: With a specificity of just under 75% and a sensitivity of 60% to 71%, the model predicted ophthalmopathy progression.

CDR1 and CDR2 from the germline V gene are SEHNR and FQNEAQ (reference sequence). Trimming left V 1 base short and J 5 bases short, with 14 bases between. The CDR3 extends over 15 amino acids. Eligible hyperthyroidism cases comprised new diagnoses of under 2 months' duration in individuals aged 18 to 65. Researchers turned away patients with other autoimmune diseases, uncontrolled infections, pregnancy or lactation. Sequencing was performed on peripheral blood or thyroid tissue (not recorded which). The chain recombines TRBV7-9 with TRBJ2-5; the D is unclear. This receptor was identified in an adult man with Graves' hyperthyroidism. The CDR3 DNA is TGTGCCAGCAGCTTAGATGGCCGACAAGATGAGACCCAGTACTTC. This translates into CASSLDGRQDETQYF. Variable domain in full (rest from reference TRBV7-9 and TRBJ2-5): DTGVSQNPRHKITKRGQNVTFRCDPISEHNRLYWYRQTLGQGPEFLTYFQNEAQLEKSRLLSDRFSAERPKGSFSTLEIQRTEQGDSAMYLCASSLDGRQDETQYFGPGTRLLVL.